A single sample gave rise to the 8 T cell receptor beta chains below, sequenced in a study of shared clonotypes between healthy human individuals. The assay was immunoSEQ multiplex PCR, and TCRdb's table has in-frame clones only and misses some. In the table there are over 95,000 clones, approximately 70% of which are singletons. The specimen was memory CD8+ T cells sorted from blood. Documented subset: CD45RO+ cells pooled with CCR7-negative TemRA cells. These TCRs come from a woman in her twenties or thirties in good health.

This clone was observed at least ten times. The CDR3 bases are TGTGCCAGCAGCTTTTATCAGGGGGTAGTGGAGACCCAGTACTTC. This encodes CASSFYQGVVETQYF. The chain employs TRBV11-2 and TRBJ2-5; TRBD1 aligns across 7 bases. The CDR3 has 15 residues. With V trimmed by 3 bases and J by 5 bases, 9 bases remained unmatched. Germline CDR1 and CDR2: SGHAT and FQNNGV.

The gene calls are TRBV5-4 and TRBJ2-1; no clear D. The CDR3 extends over 12 amino acids. V lost 2 bases to trimming and J lost 8 bases, with 8 bases between them. Germline loops: CDR1 SGHNT, CDR2 YYREEE (reference sequence). The CDR3 DNA sequence: TGTGCCAGCAGCTTAGGGTTCCATGAGCAGTTCTTC. Translated: CASSLGFHEQFF. The entire variable domain, with the rest obtained from reference TRBV5-4 and TRBJ2-1, is as follows: ETGVTQSPTHLIKTRGQQVTLRCSSQSGHNTVSWYQQALGQGPQFIFQYYREEENGRGNFPPRFSGLQFPNYSSELNVNALELDDSALYLCASSLGFHEQFFGPGTRLTVL.

This clone is a singleton in its sample. The DNA for the CDR3 is TGTGCCAGCAGTTCGGGACAGTGGTATACGCAGTATTTT. Translation: CASSSGQWYTQYF. The V call is TRBV6-6, the J call TRBJ2-3; 7 bases match TRBD1. The V segment lost 4 bases and the J segment 7 bases; nucleotides outside the gene matches: 5. Germline V CDR1 and CDR2: MNHNY, SVGAGI (reference sequence). The CDR3 runs 13 residues.

The CDR3 region has the DNA TGTGCCATCAGGGGACTAGCGGGGCCCTCCTACGAGCAGTACTTC. Translated, it gives CAIRGLAGPSYEQYF. This chain connects TRBV10-3 to TRBJ2-7; 13 bases match TRBD2. This CDR3 is 15 amino acids long. V trimming: 6 bases; J trimming: 0 bases; junction bases outside the gene matches: 2. Germline V lookup: CDR1 ENHRY, CDR2 SYGVKD.

This chain links TRBV7-9 with TRBJ2-6, with 7 bases fitting TRBD2. The CDR3 length is 18 residues. V lost 6 bases to trimming and J lost 0 bases; unmatched junction nucleotides: 11. The germline gives CDR1 SEHNR, CDR2 FQNEAQ (reference sequence). The CDR3 region has the DNA TGTGCCAGCAGTCTAATAGCGGGCCTTGGCTCTGGGGCCAACGTCCTGACTTTC. It codes for CASSLIAGLGSGANVLTF.

Comments on this clone: This sample includes further DNA sequences coding for the same CDR3. This chain links TRBV5-1 with TRBJ2-1, with D possibly being TRBD1 (6 bases). This CDR3 spans 14 amino acids. With 0 bases removed from V and 3 bases from J, the gap between germline ends came to 7 bases. Germline CDR1 reads SGHRS; CDR2 reads YFSETQ. CDR3 amino acids: CASSLEGGYNEQFF. In nucleotides, the CDR3 is TGCGCCAGCAGCTTGGAAGGGGGCTACAATGAGCAGTTCTTC.

CDR3 nucleotides: TGCAGCGTTGCCGGGACTAGCGGGGGGGTCTACAATGAGCAGTTCTTC. Protein sequence: CSVAGTSGGVYNEQFF. The rearrangement links TRBV29-1 to TRBJ2-1, with 16 bases lining up with TRBD2. J was trimmed by 3 bases and V by 4 bases; bases with no gene match: 3. Germline CDR1 is SQVTM and CDR2 is ANQGSEA. The CDR3 sequence is 16 residues long.

The chain employs TRBV6-4 and TRBJ2-6; 8 nucleotides agree with TRBD1. The CDR3 contains 16 residues. Per germline, CDR1 MRHNA and CDR2 SNTAGT. V shed 3 bases, J shed 2 bases, and the junction held 3 bases outside the gene matches. This CDR3 reads CASSESGGTGANVLTF. The CDR3 coding sequence is TGTGCCAGCAGTGAGTCAGGGGGCACTGGGGCCAACGTCCTGACTTTC.